These 4 T cell receptor beta chains came from one sample sequenced in a study of blood T cell repertoires in COVID-19 (dated by TCRdb to the early 2020s). The library came from the immunoSEQ multiplex PCR assay. TCRdb took this table from immuneACCESS and kept in-frame rearrangements with V and J called. Such tables lack part of the clones; where checked against another copy, unresolved V genes explain under half of the gap, and the rest is unexplained. This sample lists 120,000 to 150,000 clones; roughly 80% were detected once. Roughly 8.6% of the sample is taken by the ten largest. Sequenced input: peripheral blood. The source is a man aged 45-65 years with active or convalescent COVID-19.

By sample share, this clone is medium-sized (0.01 to 0.1%). CDR3 in DNA: TGTGCCAGCAGTTACCTTGCGGGAGGCTCCTACAATGAGCAGTTCTTC. Translated: CASSYLAGGSYNEQFF. V gene TRBV6-6 combines with J gene TRBJ2-1; 8 bases agree with TRBD2. V was clipped by 2 bases and J by 0 bases; unmatched bases: 3. The CDR3 totals 16 residues. The germline CDR1 and CDR2 sequences are MNHNY and SVGAGI (reference sequence).

The V and J genes are TRBV6-5 and TRBJ2-2, with 7 positions matching TRBD2. J was trimmed by 2 bases and V by 7 bases; bases with no gene match: 4. This CDR3 has 14 amino acids. Germline V gene data show CDR1 as MNHEY and CDR2 as SVGAGI. Written as DNA, the CDR3 is TGTGCCAGCATTCTAGCGGAAAACACCGGGGAGCTGTTTTTT. This translates into CASILAENTGELFF.

The genes are TRBV24-1 and TRBJ2-5, with a tentative D call TRBD2 (6 bases). The germline V gene encodes CDR1 KGHDR and CDR2 SFDVKD. Trimming cost V 3 bases and J 3 bases, with 13 bases left between them. CDR3 length: 15 amino acids. This chain's CDR3 is CATSDPGRGKETQYF. CDR3 nucleotide sequence: TGTGCCACCAGTGATCCCGGACGGGGGAAAGAGACCCAGTACTTC.

The chain recombines TRBV10-2 with TRBJ1-4; D call uncertain. Deletions cut 8 bases from V and 7 bases from J, with 11 bases between. The CDR3 covers 12 residues. Per the germline V gene, CDR1 is WSHSY and CDR2 is SAAADI. As DNA, the CDR3 is TGCGCCAGCGGTCGAGGATCTGAAAAACTGTTTTTT. It yields the protein CASGRGSEKLFF.